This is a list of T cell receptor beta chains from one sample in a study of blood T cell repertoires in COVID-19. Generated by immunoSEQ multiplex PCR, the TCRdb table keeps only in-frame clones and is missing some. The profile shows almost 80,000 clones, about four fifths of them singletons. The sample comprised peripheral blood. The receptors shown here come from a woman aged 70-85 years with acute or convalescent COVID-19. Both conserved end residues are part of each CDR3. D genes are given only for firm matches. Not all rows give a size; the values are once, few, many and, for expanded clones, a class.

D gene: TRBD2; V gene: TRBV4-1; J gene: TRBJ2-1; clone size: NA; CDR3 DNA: TGCGCCAGCAGCCAAGTAATCTCGCGGGAGAAAAACTACAATGAGCAGTTCTTC; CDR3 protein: CASSQVISREKNYNEQFF
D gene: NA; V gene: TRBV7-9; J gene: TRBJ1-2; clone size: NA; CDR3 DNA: TGTGCCAGCAGCTTGCTGCGGTTGGGGTCGACAGGCGGCTATGGCTACACCTTC; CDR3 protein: CASSLLRLGSTGGYGYTF
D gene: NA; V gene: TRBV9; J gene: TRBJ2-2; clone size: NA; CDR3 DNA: TGTGCCAGCAGCGTAGTTGGGGGCTCTGAGGAGCTGTTTTTT; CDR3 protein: CASSVVGGSEELFF
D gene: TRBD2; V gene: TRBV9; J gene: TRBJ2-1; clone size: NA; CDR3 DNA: TGTGCCAGCAGCCTCGGACTAGCGGGAGTTGCCTACAATGAGCAGTTCTTC; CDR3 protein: CASSLGLAGVAYNEQFF
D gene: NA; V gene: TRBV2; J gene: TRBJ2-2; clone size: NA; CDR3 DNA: TGTGCCAGCAGTGCAGACACCGGGGAGCTGTTTTTT; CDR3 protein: CASSADTGELFF
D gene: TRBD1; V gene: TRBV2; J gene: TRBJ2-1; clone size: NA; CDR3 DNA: TGTGCCAGCAGTTCTCAGACAGGGACCTACAATGAGCAGTTCTTC; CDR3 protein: CASSSQTGTYNEQFF
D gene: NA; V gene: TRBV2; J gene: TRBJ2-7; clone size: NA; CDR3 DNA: TGTGCCAGCCGGAGGGAGAGGGCTTCTTTCTACGAGCAGTACTTC; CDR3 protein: CASRRERASFYEQYF
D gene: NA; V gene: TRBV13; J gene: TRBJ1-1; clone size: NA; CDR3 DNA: TGTGCCAGCAGCTTAGAGCCCATGAACACTGAAGCTTTCTTT; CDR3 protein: CASSLEPMNTEAFF
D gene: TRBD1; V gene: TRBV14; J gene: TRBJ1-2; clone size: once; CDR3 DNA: TGTGCCAGCAGCCAAGGGAGACAGGGAAATGGCTACACCTTC; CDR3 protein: CASSQGRQGNGYTF
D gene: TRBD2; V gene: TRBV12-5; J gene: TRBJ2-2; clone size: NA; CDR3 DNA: TGTGCTAGTGGACGGGGACTAGCGGGATCGGTCACCGGGGAGCTGTTTTTT; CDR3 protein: CASGRGLAGSVTGELFF
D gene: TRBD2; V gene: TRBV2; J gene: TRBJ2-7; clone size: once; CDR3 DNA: TGTGCCAGCAGGGCTGCGGTAGCGGGACGTAACGAGCAGTACTTC; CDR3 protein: CASRAAVAGRNEQYF
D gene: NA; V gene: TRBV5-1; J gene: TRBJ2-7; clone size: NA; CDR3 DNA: TGCGCCAGCAGCTTGGGCGGGACCTACGAGCAGTACTTC; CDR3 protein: CASSLGGTYEQYF
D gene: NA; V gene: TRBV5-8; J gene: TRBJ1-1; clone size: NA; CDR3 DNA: TGTGCCAGCAGCTTGGGGTCAGGGCGGGGAACTGAAGCTTTCTTT; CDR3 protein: CASSLGSGRGTEAFF
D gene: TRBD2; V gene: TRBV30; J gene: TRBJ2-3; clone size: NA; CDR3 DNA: TGTGCCTGGAGTGACACAGGCGGGACTAGCGGACGCCGGGTAGATACGCAGTATTTT; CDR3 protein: CAWSDTGGTSGRRVDTQYF
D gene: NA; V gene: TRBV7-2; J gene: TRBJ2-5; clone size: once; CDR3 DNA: TGTGCCAGCAGCTTAGCGGGACAACAAGAGACCCAGTACTTC; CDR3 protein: CASSLAGQQETQYF
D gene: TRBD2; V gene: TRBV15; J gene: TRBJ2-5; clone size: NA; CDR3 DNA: TGTGCCACCAGCAGAACTAGCGATGGAGAGACCCAGTACTTC; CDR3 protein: CATSRTSDGETQYF
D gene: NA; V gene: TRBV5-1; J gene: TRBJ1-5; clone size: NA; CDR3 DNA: TGCGCCAGCAGCTCAAGGGTGCGAGGGGGGGACAATCAGCCCCAGCATTTT; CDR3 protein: CASSSRVRGGDNQPQHF
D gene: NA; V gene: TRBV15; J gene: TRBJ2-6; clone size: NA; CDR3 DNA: TGTGCCACCAGCAACCGGAGTCCTGGGGCCAACGTCCTGACTTTC; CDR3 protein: CATSNRSPGANVLTF
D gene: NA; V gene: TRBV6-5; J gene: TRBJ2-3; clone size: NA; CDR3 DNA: TGTGCCAGCCGAGTTACCCCAGATACGCAGTATTTT; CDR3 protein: CASRVTPDTQYF
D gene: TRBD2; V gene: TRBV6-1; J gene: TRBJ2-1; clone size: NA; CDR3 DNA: TGTGCCAGCAGCGAATTAGCGGGAGGGCTGACTGAGCAGTTCTTC; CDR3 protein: CASSELAGGLTEQFF
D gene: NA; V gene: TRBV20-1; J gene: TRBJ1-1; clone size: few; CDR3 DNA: TGCAGTGCTAGAGCCCAGGGTAGGGCTTTCTTT; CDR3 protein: CSARAQGRAFF
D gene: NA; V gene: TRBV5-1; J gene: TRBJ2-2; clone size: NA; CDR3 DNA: TGCGCCAGCAGCGCCTCCGGGACCCAGGGGCGGCTGTTTTTT; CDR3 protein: CASSASGTQGRLFF
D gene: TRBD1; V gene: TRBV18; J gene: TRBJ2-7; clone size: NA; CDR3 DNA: TGTGCCAGCTCAACCGGGACAGGCGCCTACGAGCAGTACTTC; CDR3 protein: CASSTGTGAYEQYF
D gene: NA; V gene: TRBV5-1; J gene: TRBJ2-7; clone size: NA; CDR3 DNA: TGCGCCAGCAGCAGACTAGATCCGTCCTACGAGCAGTACTTC; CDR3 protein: CASSRLDPSYEQYF
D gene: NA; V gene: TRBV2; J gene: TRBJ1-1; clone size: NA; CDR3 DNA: TGTGCCAGCAGCCAGGGCAATACTGAAGCTTTCTTT; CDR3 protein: CASSQGNTEAFF
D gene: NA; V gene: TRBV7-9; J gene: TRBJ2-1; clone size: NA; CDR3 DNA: TGTGCCAGCAGCTCGGACAGTTCCTACCCCCACAATGAGCAGTTCTTC; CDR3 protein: CASSSDSSYPHNEQFF
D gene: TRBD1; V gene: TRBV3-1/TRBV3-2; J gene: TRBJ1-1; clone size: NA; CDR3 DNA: TGTGCCAGCAGCCTAGGGACAGGGACTGAAGCTTTCTTT; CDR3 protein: CASSLGTGTEAFF
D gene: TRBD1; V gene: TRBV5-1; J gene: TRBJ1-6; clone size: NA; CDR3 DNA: TGCGCCAGCAGCTCAGGACAGGGAGATAATTCACCCCTCCACTTT; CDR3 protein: CASSSGQGDNSPLHF
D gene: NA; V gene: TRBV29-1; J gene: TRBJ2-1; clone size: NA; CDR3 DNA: TGCAGCGTGACCCGGAGTCAGAACAATGAGCAGTTCTTC; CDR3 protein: CSVTRSQNNEQFF
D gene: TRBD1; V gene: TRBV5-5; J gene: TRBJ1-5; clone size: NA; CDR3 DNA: TGTGCCAGCAGATTGGGGACAGGGTATAATCAGCCCCAGCATTTT; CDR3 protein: CASRLGTGYNQPQHF
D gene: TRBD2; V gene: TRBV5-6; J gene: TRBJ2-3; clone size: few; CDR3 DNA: TGTGCCAGCAGCTTGGAGGGGACTAGCGGGGGAGGGGCAGATACGCAGTATTTT; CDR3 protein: CASSLEGTSGGGADTQYF
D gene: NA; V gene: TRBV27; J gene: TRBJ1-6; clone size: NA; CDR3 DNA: TGTGCCAGCACTCGGGATTCACCCCTCCACTTT; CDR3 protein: CASTRDSPLHF